This TCR beta chain was obtained from a study of blood T cell repertoires in COVID-19. The table came from immunoSEQ multiplex PCR; TCRdb's copy has only in-frame clones and leaves some out. Found here are 160,000 or so clones, 78% of them singletons; the top ten hold about 15%. Sequenced material: peripheral blood. The receptor was derived from an elderly woman with acute or convalescent COVID-19.

As DNA, the CDR3 is TGCGCCAGCAGCCGGGACAGGGGACGGGGTGAGCAGTTCTTC. Translation gives CASSRDRGRGEQFF. This chain uses TRBV10-1 with TRBJ2-1, with 10 nucleotides matching TRBD1. The CDR3 extends over 14 amino acids. V shed 6 bases, J shed 9 bases, and the junction held 8 bases outside the gene matches. Germline CDR1 reads WNHNN; CDR2 reads SYGVQD (reference sequence).